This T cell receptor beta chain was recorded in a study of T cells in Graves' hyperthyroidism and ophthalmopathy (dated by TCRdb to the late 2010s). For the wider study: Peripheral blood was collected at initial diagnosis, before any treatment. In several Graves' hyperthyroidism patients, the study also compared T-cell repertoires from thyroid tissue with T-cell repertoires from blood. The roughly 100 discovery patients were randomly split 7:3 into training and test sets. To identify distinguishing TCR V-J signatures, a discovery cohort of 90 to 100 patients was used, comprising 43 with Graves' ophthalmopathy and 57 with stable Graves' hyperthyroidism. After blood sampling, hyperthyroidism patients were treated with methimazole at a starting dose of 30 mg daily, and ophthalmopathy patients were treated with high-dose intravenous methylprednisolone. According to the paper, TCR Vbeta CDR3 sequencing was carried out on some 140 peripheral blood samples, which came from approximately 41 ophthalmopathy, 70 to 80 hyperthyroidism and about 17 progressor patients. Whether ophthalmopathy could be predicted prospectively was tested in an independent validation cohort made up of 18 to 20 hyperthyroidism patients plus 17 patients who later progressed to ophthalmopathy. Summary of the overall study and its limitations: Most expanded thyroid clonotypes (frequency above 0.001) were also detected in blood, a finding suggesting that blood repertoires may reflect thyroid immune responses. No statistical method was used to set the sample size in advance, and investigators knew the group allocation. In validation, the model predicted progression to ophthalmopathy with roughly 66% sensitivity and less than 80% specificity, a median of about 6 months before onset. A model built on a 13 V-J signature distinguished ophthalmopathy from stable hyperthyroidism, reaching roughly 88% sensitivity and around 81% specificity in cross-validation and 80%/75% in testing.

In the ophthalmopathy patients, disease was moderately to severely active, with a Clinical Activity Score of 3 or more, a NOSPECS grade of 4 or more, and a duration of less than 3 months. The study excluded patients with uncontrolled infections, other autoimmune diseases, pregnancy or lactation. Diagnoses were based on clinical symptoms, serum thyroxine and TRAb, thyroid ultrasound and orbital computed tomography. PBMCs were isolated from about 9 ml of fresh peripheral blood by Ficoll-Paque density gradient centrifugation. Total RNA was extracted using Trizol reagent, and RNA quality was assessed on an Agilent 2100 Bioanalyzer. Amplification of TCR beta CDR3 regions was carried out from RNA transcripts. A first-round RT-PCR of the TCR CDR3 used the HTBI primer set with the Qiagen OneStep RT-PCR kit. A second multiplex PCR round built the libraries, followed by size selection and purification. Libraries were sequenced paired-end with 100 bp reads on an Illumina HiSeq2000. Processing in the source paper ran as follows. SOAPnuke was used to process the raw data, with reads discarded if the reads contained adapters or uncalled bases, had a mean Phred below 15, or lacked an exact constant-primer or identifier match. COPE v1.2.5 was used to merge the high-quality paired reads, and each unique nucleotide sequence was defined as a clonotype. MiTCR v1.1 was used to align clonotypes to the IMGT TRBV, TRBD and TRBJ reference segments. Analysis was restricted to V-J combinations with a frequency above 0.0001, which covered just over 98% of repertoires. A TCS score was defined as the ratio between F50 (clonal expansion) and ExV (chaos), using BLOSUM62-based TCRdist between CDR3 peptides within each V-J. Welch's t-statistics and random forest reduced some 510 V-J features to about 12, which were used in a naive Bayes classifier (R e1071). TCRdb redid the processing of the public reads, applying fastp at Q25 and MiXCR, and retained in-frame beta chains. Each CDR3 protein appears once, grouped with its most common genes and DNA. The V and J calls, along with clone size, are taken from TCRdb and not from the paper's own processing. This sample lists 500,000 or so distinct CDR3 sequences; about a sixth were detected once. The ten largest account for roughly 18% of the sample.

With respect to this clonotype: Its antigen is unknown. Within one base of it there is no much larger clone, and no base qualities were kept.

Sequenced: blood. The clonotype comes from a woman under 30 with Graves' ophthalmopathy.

Here the CDR3 is given as CSAHAGSIFDLTAYKQYF. The nucleotide sequence reads TGCAGTGCGCATGCAGGTTCTATTTTCGACCTCACCGCTTACAAGCAGTACTTC. The rearrangement joined TRBV20-1 to TRBJ2-7; the D gene remains uncertain. The CDR3 has 18 amino acids, counting the end cysteine and phenylalanine. The kept DNA is CDR3 alone, 54 bases in frame from the first base. Trimming takes 6 bases from V and 8 bases from J, and the germline ends sit 35 bases apart. Taken from the germline V gene (reference sequence), the CDR1 and CDR2 loops are DFQATT and SNEGSKA.